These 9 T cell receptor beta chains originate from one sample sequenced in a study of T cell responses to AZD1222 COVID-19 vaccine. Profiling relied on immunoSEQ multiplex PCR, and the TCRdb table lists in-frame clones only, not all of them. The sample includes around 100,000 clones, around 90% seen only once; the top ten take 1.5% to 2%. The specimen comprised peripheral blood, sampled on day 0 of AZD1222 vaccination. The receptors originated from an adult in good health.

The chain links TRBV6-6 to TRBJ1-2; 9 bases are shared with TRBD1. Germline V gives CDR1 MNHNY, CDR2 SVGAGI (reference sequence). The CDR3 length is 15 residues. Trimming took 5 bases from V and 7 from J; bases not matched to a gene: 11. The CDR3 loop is CASSPTGGQGAGYTF. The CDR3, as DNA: TGTGCCAGCAGTCCCACAGGGGGACAGGGTGCTGGCTACACCTTC.

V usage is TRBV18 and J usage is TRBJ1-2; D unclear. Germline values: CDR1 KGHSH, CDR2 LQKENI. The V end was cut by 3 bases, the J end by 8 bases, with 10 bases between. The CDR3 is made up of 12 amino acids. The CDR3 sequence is CASSPYGDGYTF. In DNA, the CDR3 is TGTGCCAGCTCACCCTACGGCGACGGCTACACCTTC.

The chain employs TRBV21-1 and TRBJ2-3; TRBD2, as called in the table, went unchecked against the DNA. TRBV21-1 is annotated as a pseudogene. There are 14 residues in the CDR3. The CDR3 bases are TGTGCCAGCAGCGGGAGGGGGAATAAGGATACGCAGTATTTT. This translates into CASSGRGNKDTQYF.

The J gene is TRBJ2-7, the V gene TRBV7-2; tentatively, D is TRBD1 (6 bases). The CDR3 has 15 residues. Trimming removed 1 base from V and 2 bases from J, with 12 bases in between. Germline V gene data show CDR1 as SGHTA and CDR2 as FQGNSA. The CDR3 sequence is CASSLGTAVTYEQYF. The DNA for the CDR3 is TGTGCCAGCAGCTTAGGGACAGCGGTAACCTACGAGCAGTACTTC.

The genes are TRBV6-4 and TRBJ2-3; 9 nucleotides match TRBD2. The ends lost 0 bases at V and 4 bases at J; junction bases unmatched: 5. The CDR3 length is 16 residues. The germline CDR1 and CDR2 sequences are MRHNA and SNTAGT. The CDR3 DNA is TGTGCCAGCAGTGACTCGGCGGGAGGGGAGGCAGATACGCAGTATTTT. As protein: CASSDSAGGEADTQYF.

CDR3 bases: TGTGCCAGCCAAACGGGACAGTATAATTCACCCCTCCACTTT. Residues: CASQTGQYNSPLHF. This rearrangement joins TRBV19 to TRBJ1-6, with TRBD1 matching 7 bases. The V gene's germline CDR1 is LNHDA and CDR2 SQIVND (reference sequence). The CDR3 totals 14 residues. Germline trimming cut 9 bases from V and 4 bases from J; bases unmatched to any gene: 6.

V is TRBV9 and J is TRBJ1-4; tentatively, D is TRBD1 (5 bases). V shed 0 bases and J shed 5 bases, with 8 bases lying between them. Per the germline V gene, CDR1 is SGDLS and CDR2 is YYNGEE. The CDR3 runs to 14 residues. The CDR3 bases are TGTGCCAGCAGCGTAGATACAGGAAATGAAAAACTGTTTTTT. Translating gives CASSVDTGNEKLFF. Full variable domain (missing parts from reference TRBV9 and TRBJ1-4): DSGVTQTPKHLITATGQRVTLRCSPRSGDLSVYWYQQSLDQGLQFLIQYYNGEERAKGNILERFSAQQFPDLHSELNLSSLELGDSALYFCASSVDTGNEKLFFGSGTQLSVL.

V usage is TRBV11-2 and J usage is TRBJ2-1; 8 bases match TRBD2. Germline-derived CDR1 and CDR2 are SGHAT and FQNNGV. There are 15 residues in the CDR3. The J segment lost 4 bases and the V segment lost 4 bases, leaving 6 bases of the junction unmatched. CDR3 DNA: TGTGCCAGCAGCTCTCTTACGGGAGGGTACAATGAGCAGTTCTTC. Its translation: CASSSLTGGYNEQFF.

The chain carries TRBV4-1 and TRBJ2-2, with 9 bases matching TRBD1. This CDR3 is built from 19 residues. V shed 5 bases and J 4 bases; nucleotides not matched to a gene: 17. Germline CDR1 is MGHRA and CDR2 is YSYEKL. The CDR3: CASSSTWVPDRGRTGELFF. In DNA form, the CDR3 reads TGCGCCAGCAGCTCAACCTGGGTACCGGACAGGGGTCGCACCGGGGAGCTGTTTTTT.